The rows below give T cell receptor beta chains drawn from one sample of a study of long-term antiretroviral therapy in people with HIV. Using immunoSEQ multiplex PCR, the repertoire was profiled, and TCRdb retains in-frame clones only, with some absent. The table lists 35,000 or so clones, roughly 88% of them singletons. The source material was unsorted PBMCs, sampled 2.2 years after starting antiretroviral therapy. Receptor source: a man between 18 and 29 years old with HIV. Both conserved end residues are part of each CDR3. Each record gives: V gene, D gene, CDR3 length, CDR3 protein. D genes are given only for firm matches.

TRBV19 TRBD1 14 CASRGDRVAGELFF
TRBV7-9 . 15 CASSPQASNTGELFF
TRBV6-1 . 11 CASSDPGVQYF
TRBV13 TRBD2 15 CASSPGLAGSNEQFF
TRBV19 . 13 CASSNPGVYEQYF
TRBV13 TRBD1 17 CASSPRQGGPSYNEQFF
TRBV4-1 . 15 CASSQERGRQETQYF
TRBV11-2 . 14 CASSPPGVGDEQYF
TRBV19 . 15 CASTEDGRTNYGYTF
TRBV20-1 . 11 CSASPGTEAFF
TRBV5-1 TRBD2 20 CASSFLGGTSGRDSHNEQFF
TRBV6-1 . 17 CASSEPTVSGDLNEQFF
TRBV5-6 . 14 CASSSGTSLYGYTF
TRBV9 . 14 CASSPEGGGDTQYF
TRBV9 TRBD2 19 CASSVRLAGPNRNTGELFF
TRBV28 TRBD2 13 CASSSPGGNIQYF
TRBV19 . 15 CASSISRGKGGTQYF
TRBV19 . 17 CASSRVKGTTSTYEQYF
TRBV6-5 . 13 CAAGTYSNYGYTF
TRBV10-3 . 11 CAISEGYEQYF
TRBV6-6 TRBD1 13 CASSFTGDYGYTF
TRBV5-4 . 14 CASRLKGSGEKLFF
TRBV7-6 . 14 CASSPGGPMNEQYF
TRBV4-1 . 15 CASSRVGENTDTQYF